What follows describes a single TCR beta chain. Between the trimmed V and J ends, which lost 5 bases and 2 bases, there was a span of 7 bases. CDR1 and CDR2 from the germline V gene are SGHTA and FQGNSA. This CDR3 has 12 residues. This sample stems from a study of shared clonotypes between healthy human individuals. In the naive CD8 group, cells lacked CD45RO and were positively selected for CCR7, so terminally differentiated effector memory CD45RA+ cells were left out. Sequenced by immunoSEQ multiplex PCR; TCRdb stores in-frame clones only, minus some. The sample has about 1,900,000 clones, roughly 94% seen once.

This receptor was taken from a man aged 18 to 30 in good health. The chain is built from TRBV7-2 and TRBJ2-7, with no clear D. The specimen sequenced was naive CD8+ T cells sorted from blood. CDR3 DNA sequence: TGTGCCAGCAGCCGCCGTCCCTACGAGCAGTACTTC. Protein sequence: CASSRRPYEQYF.